In this sample, the clone carrying this T cell receptor beta chain turned up many times. TCRdb independently ran MiXCR on the PCR reads; one entry per CDR3 protein. The table records approximately 13,000 distinct CDR3 sequences, under 15% of them present only once. This sample is part of a study of CXCR3 chemokines and chemotherapy response in bladder cancer. The CDR3 has 14 amino acids. Germline V lookup: CDR1 SGHAT, CDR2 FQDESV (reference sequence). Trimming took off 7 bases at V and 0 bases at J, with 11 bases between the two ends. The sample was acquired from a patient whose treatment included neoadjuvant chemotherapy. The source is a human donor with bladder cancer that did not respond to neoadjuvant chemotherapy. The chain combines TRBV11-1 with TRBJ2-3; a weak D match, TRBD1 (6 bases). This CDR3 reads CASNPGASTDTQYF. CDR3 nucleotides: TGTGCCAGCAACCCAGGGGCTAGCACAGATACGCAGTATTTT.